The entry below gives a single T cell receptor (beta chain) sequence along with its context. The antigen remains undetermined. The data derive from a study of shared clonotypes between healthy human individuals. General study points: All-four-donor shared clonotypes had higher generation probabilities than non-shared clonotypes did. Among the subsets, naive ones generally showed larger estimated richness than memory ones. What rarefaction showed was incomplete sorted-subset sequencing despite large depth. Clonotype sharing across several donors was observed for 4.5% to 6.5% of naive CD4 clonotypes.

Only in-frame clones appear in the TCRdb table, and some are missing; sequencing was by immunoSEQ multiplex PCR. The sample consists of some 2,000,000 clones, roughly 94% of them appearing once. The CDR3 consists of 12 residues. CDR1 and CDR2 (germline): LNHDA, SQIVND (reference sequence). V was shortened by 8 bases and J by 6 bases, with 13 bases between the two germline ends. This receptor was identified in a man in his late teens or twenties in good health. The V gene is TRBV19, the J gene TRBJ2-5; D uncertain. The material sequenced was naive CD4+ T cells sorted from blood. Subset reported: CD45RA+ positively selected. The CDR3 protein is CASSQGRKTQYF. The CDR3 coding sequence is TGTGCCAGTTCACAAGGGCGAAAGACCCAGTACTTC. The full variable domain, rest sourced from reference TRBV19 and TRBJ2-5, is DGGITQSPKYLFRKEGQNVTLSCEQNLNHDAMYWYRQDPGQGLRLIYYSQIVNDFQKGDIAEGYSVSREKKESFPLTVTSAQKNPTAFYLCASSQGRKTQYFGPGTRLLVL.